The TCR beta chain under discussion was sequenced for a study of cytomegalovirus exposure and HLA in healthy donors. Overall study context: Early on, a data release was issued that held about 85 million unique TCRs from HLA-typed donors.

V lost 0 bases to trimming and J lost 6 bases, with 7 bases between them. The CDR3 has 14 amino acids. CDR1 is SGHDT and CDR2 is YYEEEE in the germline V gene. Primers: 60 Vbeta forward and 13 Jbeta reverse. Sequencing was performed with immunoSEQ multiplex PCR; in TCRdb, only in-frame clones are kept and a portion is missing. This table holds roughly 190,000 clones, 79% found once. The J gene is TRBJ1-6, the V gene TRBV5-6; no clear D. Sample: PBMCs. The sequence was obtained from a girl aged 5-17 years in good health and CMV-seropositive. The CDR3 protein is CASSLAGINSPLHF. The CDR3 nucleotides are TGTGCCAGCAGCTTGGCGGGAATTAATTCACCCCTCCACTTT.